The T cell receptor (beta chain) described here comes from a study of T cell responses to AZD1222 COVID-19 vaccine. Whole-study results and caveats: Repertoires were obtained only post-peak T cell response. Vaccination with two AZD1222 doses was followed by a rise in Spike-specific TCR breadth and depth. Unmutated variant regions are reportedly targeted by nearly half of spike-specific TCRs. A mostly white British donor set with more females was recruited, and clonal diversity was possibly underestimated.

A remark on this clone: Its antigen remains unknown.

The CDR3 sequence is 12 residues long. Germline V gene lookup returns CDR1 SNHLY and CDR2 FYNNEI. The V end lost 4 bases, the J end lost 3 bases, and 3 bases lay between the germline ends. This table comes from immunoSEQ multiplex PCR, and its TCRdb copy is limited to in-frame clones, with some not included. Of some 280,000 clones listed, almost 95% were seen once; the top ten hold roughly 0.5%. This receptor was identified in an adult who received the AZD1222 COVID-19 vaccine. The rearrangement joins TRBV2 to TRBJ2-2; no reliable D call. Sequenced material: peripheral blood, taken 28 days after the second AZD1222 dose. The CDR3 here is CASSGDTGELFF. CDR3 coding DNA: TGTGCCAGCAGTGGGGACACCGGGGAGCTGTTTTTT.